Included here is one T cell receptor (beta chain) sequence, with context. Its specificity is unknown. Looked up from germline, CDR1 is SGHTA and CDR2 is FQGNSA. The CDR3 spans 14 residues. The ends were cut back, 3 bases at V and 0 bases at J, with 7 bases in the middle. The data were taken from a study of OX40 agonist ivuxolimab in advanced cancers. Study as a whole: Patients were infused with ivuxolimab every 2 weeks at 0.01 to 10 mg/kg. The dose-escalation cohort had hepatocellular carcinoma, melanoma, renal cell or head and neck cancer. Two cutaneous melanoma patients and one hepatocellular carcinoma patient, three in all, had partial responses. General study findings and limits: Averaging showed that CD8+ T cells had more expanded clones than CD4+ did.

Profiling relied on immunoSEQ multiplex PCR, and the TCRdb table lists in-frame clones only, not all of them. The sample contains approximately 34,000 clones, approximately 80% of which appear only once. The receptor's source is an adult with an advanced solid tumor such as melanoma, head and neck, liver or kidney cancer. The source was CD4+ or CD8+ T cells sorted from blood, collected in a trial of the OX40 agonist ivuxolimab. The chain has TRBV7-2 and TRBJ2-3; TRBD2 might be the D (6 bases). The CDR3 DNA follows: TGTGCCAGCAGCTTTAGCGGTAGCACAGATACGCAGTATTTT. This sequence encodes CASSFSGSTDTQYF.